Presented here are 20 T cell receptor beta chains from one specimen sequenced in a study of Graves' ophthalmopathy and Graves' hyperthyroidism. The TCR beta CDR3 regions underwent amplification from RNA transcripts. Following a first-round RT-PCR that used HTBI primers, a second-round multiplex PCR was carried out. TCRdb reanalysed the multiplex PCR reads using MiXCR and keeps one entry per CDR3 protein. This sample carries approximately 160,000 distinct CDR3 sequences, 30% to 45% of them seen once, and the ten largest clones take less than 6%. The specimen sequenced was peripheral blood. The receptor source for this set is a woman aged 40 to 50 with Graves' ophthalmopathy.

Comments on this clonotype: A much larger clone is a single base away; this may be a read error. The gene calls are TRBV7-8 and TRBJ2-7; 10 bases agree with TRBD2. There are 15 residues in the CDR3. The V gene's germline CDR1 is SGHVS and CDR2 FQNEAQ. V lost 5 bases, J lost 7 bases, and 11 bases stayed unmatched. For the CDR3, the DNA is TGTGCCAGCAGCGTTCGGACTAGCGGCTCCCAGGAGCAGTACTTC. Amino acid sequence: CASSVRTSGSQEQYF.

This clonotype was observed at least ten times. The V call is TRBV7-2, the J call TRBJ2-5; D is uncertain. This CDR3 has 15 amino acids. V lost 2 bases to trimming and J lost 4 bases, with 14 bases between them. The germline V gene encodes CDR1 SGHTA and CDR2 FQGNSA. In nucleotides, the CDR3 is TGTGCCAGCAGCTTATGGGGAAGTGTAGTAGAGACCCAGTACTTC. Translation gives CASSLWGSVVETQYF.

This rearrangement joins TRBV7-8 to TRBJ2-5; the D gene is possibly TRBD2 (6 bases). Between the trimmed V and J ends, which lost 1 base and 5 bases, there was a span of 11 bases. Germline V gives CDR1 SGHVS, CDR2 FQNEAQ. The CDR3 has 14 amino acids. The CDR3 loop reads CASSLGLGVETQYF. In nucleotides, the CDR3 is TGTGCCAGCAGCTTAGGACTAGGAGTGGAGACCCAGTACTTC. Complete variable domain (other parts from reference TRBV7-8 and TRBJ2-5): GAGVSQSPRYKVAKRGQDVALRCDPISGHVSLFWYQQALGQGPEFLTYFQNEAQLDKSGLPSDRFFAERPEGSVSTLKIQRTQQEDSAVYLCASSLGLGVETQYFGPGTRLLVL.

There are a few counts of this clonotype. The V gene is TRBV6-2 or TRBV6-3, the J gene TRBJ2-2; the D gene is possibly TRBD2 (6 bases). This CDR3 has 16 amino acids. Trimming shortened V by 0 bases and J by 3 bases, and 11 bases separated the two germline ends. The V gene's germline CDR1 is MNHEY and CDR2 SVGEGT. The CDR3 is CASSYSSGAHTGELFF. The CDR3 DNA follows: TGTGCCAGCAGTTACTCCTCGGGAGCCCACACCGGGGAGCTGTTTTTT.

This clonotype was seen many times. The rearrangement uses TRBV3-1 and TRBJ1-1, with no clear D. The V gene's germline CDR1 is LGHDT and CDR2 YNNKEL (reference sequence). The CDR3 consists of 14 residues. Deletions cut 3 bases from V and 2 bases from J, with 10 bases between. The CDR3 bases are TGTGCCAGCAGCCACTCGACGGGAAACACTGAAGCTTTCTTT. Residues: CASSHSTGNTEAFF.

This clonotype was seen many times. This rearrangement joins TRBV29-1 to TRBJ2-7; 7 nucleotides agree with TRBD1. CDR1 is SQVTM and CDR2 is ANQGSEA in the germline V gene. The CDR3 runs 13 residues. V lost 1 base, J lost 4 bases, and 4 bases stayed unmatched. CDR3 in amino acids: CSVEGDSSYEQYF. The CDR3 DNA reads TGCAGCGTTGAAGGGGACAGCTCGTACGAGCAGTACTTC.

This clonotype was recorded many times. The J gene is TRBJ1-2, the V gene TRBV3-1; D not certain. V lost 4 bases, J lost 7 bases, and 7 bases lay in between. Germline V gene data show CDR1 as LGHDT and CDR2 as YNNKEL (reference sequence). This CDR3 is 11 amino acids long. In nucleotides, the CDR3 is TGTGCCAGCAGCCGAAACCGTGGCTACACCTTC. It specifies CASSRNRGYTF.

The CDR3 region is CASRDLSNQPQHF. CDR3 nucleotides: TGTGCCAGCAGGGACCTTAGCAATCAGCCCCAGCATTTT. The chain has TRBV12-3 or TRBV12-4 and TRBJ1-5; D call uncertain. The CDR3 has 13 amino acids. V lost 6 bases, J lost 0 bases, and 6 bases lay in between.

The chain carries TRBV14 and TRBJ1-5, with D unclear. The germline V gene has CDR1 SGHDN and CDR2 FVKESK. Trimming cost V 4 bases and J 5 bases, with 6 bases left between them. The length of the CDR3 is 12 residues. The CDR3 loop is CASSPVDQPQHF. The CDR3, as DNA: TGTGCCAGCAGCCCGGTTGATCAGCCCCAGCATTTT.

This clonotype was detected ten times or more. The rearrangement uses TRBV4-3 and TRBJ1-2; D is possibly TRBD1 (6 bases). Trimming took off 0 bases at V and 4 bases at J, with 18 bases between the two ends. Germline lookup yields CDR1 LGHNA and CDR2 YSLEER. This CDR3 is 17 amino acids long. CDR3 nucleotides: TGCGCCAGCAGCCAAGATCATAGACAGGATTTCCGCTATGGCTACACCTTC. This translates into CASSQDHRQDFRYGYTF.

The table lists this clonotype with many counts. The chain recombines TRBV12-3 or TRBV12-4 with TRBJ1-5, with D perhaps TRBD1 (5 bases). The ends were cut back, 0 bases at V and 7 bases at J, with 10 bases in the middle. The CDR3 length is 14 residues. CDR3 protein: CASSLAGGDQPQHF. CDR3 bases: TGTGCCAGCAGTTTAGCAGGCGGGGACCAGCCCCAGCATTTT.

The CDR3 here is CASGDRALKETQYF. CDR3 coding DNA: TGTGCCAGCGGCGACAGGGCGTTAAAAGAGACCCAGTACTTC. This sequence joins TRBV11-2 and TRBJ2-5; TRBD1 matches 7 bases. This CDR3 region has 14 residues. The junction had 9 bases not matched to a gene; V was cut back by 8 bases and J by 3 bases. The germline V gene encodes CDR1 SGHAT and CDR2 FQNNGV.

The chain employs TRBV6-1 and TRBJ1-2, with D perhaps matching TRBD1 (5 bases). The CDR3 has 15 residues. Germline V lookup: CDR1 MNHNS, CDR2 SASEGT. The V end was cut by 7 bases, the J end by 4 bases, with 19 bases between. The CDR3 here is CASTYLPDSPYGYTF. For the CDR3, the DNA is TGTGCCAGCACCTACCTACCCGACAGTCCCTATGGCTACACCTTC.

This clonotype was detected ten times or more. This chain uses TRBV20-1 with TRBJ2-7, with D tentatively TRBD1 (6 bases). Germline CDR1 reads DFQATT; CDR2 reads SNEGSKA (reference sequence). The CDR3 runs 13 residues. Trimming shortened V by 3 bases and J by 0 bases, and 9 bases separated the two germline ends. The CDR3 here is CSASWTASYEQYF. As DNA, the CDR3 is TGCAGTGCTAGTTGGACAGCCTCCTACGAGCAGTACTTC.

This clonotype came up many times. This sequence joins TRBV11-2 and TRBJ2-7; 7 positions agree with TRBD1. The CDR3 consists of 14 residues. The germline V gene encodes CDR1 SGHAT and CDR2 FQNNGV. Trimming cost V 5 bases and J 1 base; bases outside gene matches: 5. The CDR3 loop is CASSPRQGSYEQYF. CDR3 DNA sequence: TGTGCCAGCAGCCCTAGACAGGGTTCCTACGAGCAGTACTTC.

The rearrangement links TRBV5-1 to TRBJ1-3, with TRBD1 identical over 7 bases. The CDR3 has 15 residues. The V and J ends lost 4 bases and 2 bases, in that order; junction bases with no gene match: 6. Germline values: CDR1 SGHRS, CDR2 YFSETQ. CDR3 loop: CASSVGQATGNTIYF. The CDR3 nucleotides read TGCGCCAGCAGCGTCGGACAGGCCACTGGAAACACCATATATTTT.

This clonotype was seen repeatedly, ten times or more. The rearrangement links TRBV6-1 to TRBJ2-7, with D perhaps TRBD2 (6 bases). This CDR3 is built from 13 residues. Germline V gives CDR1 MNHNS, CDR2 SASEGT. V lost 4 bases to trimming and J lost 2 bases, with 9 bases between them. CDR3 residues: CASSGEVTYEQYF. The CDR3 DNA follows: TGTGCCAGCAGTGGGGAGGTCACCTACGAGCAGTACTTC.

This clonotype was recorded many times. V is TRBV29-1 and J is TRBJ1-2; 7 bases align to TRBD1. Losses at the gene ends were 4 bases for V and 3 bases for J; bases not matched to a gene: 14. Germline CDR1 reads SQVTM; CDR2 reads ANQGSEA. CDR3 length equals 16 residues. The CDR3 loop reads CSVVGTQGGEDYGYTF. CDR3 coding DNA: TGCAGCGTTGTTGGGACCCAGGGGGGTGAAGACTATGGCTACACCTTC.

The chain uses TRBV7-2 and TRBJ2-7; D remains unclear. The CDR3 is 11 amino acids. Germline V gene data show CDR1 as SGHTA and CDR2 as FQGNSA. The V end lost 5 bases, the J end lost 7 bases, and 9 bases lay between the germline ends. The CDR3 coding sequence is TGTGCCAGCAGCCTCCGTTTGGAGCAGTACTTC. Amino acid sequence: CASSLRLEQYF. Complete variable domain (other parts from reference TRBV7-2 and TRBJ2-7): GAGVSQSPSNKVTEKGKDVELRCDPISGHTALYWYRQSLGQGLEFLIYFQGNSAPDKSGLPSDRFSAERTGGSVSTLTIQRTQQEDSAVYLCASSLRLEQYFGPGTRLTVT.

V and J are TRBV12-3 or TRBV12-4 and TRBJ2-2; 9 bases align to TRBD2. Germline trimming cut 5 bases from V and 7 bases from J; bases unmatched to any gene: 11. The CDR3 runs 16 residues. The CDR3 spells CASSIPPSGRIGELFF. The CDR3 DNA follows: TGTGCCAGCAGTATCCCTCCAAGCGGGAGGATCGGGGAGCTGTTTTTT.